The clone carrying this T cell receptor (beta chain) is medium-sized (0.01 to 0.1%). What it binds is not known. V trimming: 3 bases; J trimming: 6 bases; junction bases outside the gene matches: 10. This CDR3 comprises 15 residues. CDR1 is DFQATT and CDR2 is SNEGSKA in the germline V gene (reference sequence). The data originate from a study of vaccination and CD4 T cells after COVID-19. The study sequenced cultured CD4+ T cell DNA using the Oncomine TCR Beta short-read assay. From cultured CD4+ T cells, genomic DNA was extracted. TCRdb redid the calling of the PCR reads with MiXCR, one entry per CDR3 protein. The table shows 11,000 to 15,000 distinct CDR3 sequences, with about 50% occurring only once. Sample treatment: approximately 11-day PBMC culture with coronavirus spike peptide pools or control peptides (ViraFEST assay).

What was sequenced was CD4+ T cells from blood, cultured in vitro. The origin of this receptor is a human donor who had recovered from COVID-19. V usage is TRBV20-1 and J usage is TRBJ2-1, with 8 bases that match TRBD1. The CDR3 DNA sequence: TGCAGTGCTAGGATGACAGGGGATGTTGGCAATGAGCAGTTCTTC. It codes for CSARMTGDVGNEQFF.